These 4 T cell receptor beta chains originate from one sample sequenced in a study of T-cell reconstitution after alpha-beta-depleted transplantation in children. During its preparation, the TCRbeta library received unique molecular identifiers. Each CDR3 protein gets one entry after TCRdb re-called the PCR reads with MiXCR. In the table there are 640,000 or so distinct CDR3 sequences, 15% to 20% of which are singletons. The sample consisted of PBMCs from the stem cell graft donor, taken from the stem cell graft. The receptors come from a human donor who donated a stem cell graft to a child with acute myeloid leukemia.

This chain joins TRBV15 and TRBJ2-7; D is unclear. Per germline, CDR1 LNHNV and CDR2 YYDKDF (reference sequence). The CDR3 runs to 14 residues. The V end was cut by 5 bases, the J end by 0 bases, with 11 bases between. DNA of the CDR3: TGTGCCACCAGCCCCCGGTCGGACTCCTACGAGCAGTACGTC. Its protein is CATSPRSDSYEQYV.

V and J are TRBV7-2 and TRBJ1-2; 10 nucleotides line up with TRBD1. CDR3 length: 16 residues. V trimming: 2 bases; J trimming: 4 bases; junction bases outside the gene matches: 7. Germline assignment: CDR1 SGHTA and CDR2 FQGNSA. CDR3 coding DNA: TGTGCCAGCAGCTTAATCGGGACAGGGGACGGCTATGGCTACACCTTC. Translated, it gives CASSLIGTGDGYGYTF.

The chain employs TRBV7-2 and TRBJ1-4; TRBD1 matches 9 bases. This CDR3 contains 14 residues. From germline, CDR1 is SGHTA and CDR2 FQGNSA. V lost 5 bases, J lost 6 bases, and 4 bases stayed unmatched. This CDR3 is CASSPQGAYEKLFF. The CDR3 coding sequence is TGTGCCAGCAGCCCACAGGGGGCCTATGAAAAACTGTTTTTT.

In its sample, this clonotype was seen a few times. This chain connects TRBV7-9 to TRBJ2-1; TRBD2 matches 10 bases. The CDR3 spans 17 residues. Germline lookup yields CDR1 SEHNR and CDR2 FQNEAQ (reference sequence). Germline trimming cut 5 bases from V and 6 bases from J; bases unmatched to any gene: 13. This CDR3 reads CASSSHADGTSANEQFF. For the CDR3, the DNA is TGTGCCAGCAGCAGCCACGCTGATGGGACTAGCGCCAATGAGCAGTTCTTC.